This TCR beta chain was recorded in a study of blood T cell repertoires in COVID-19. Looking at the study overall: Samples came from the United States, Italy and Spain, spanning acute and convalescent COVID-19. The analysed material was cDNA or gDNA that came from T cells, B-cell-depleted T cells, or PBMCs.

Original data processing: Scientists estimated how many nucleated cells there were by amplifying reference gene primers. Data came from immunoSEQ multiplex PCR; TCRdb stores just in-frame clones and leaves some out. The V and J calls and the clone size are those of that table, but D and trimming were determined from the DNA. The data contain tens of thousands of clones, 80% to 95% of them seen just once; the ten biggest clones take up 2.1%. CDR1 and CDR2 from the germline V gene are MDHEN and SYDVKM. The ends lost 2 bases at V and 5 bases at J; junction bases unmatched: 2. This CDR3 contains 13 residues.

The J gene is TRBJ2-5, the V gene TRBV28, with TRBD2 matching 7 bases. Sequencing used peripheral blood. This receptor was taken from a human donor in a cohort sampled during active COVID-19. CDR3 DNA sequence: TGTGCCAGCAGTTTAGGGGGAGGGGAGACCCAGTACTTC. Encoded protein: CASSLGGGETQYF.